Listed below are T cell receptor beta chains from one sample, sequenced in a study of blood T cell repertoires in COVID-19. The table came from immunoSEQ multiplex PCR; TCRdb's copy has only in-frame clones and leaves some out. The sample has around 250,000 clones, about 83% seen once. The sequenced sample consisted of PBMCs or T cells enriched from blood (not recorded which). These receptors all come from a woman between 50 and 59 years old who had recovered from COVID-19. Each CDR3 is given with its conserved first and last residue. D genes are given only for firm matches. Clone size is shown for a subset of rows, as once, few, many or a class of expanded clone.

cdr3_length clone_size j_call d_call v_call cdr3_nt cdr3_aa
15 NA TRBJ2-7 TRBD1 TRBV28 TGTGCCAGCATTGGGCTGGGGACAGGGCAGGGCGAGCAGTACTTC CASIGLGTGQGEQYF
15 NA TRBJ2-7 NA TRBV9 TGTGCCAGCAGCGTAGCGGGGACATCTTTCTACGAGCAGTACTTC CASSVAGTSFYEQYF
16 NA TRBJ2-7 TRBD1 TRBV5-8 TGTGCCAGCGGGACTGCCTGGAGGACAGGGCGTTACGAGCAGTACTTC CASGTAWRTGRYEQYF
16 NA TRBJ2-1 TRBD2 TRBV11-3 TGTGCCAGCAGCCTTATCGGGGGGGGCGCCTACAATGAGCAGTTCTTC CASSLIGGGAYNEQFF
14 NA TRBJ2-7 NA TRBV5-1 TGCGCCAGCAGCAAAAGAACACAAACCTACGAGCAGTACTTC CASSKRTQTYEQYF
14 NA TRBJ1-2 NA TRBV7-2 TGTGCCAGCAGCTTAGCGCCGGACTCACGGGGCTACACCTTC CASSLAPDSRGYTF
13 NA TRBJ1-6 NA TRBV28 TGTGCCAGCAGTGGGGGGATAGCTTCACCCCTCCACTTT CASSGGIASPLHF
12 NA TRBJ2-5 NA TRBV15 TGTGCCACCAGCAGAGATCAGGGAAGCCAGTACTTC CATSRDQGSQYF
16 NA TRBJ1-2 NA TRBV4-3 TGCGCCAGCAACCAAGTAGGAGGGGCGGCGGACTATGGCTACACCTTC CASNQVGGAADYGYTF
13 NA TRBJ2-1 NA TRBV7-2 TGTGCCAGCAGCTTAGTGCGGTTTGGTGTTTGGTTCTTC CASSLVRFGVWFF
12 NA TRBJ2-7 NA TRBV18 TGTGCGACAGCGTGGCAGGACAGCGAGCAGTACTTC CATAWQDSEQYF
13 once TRBJ1-5 TRBD1 TRBV19 TGTGCCAGTAGTACACAGGGGGGTCAGCCCCAGCATTTT CASSTQGGQPQHF
15 NA TRBJ2-3 TRBD2 TRBV4-1 TGCGCCAGCAGTCCAAGCGGGGTTAGCACAGATACGCAGTATTTT CASSPSGVSTDTQYF
16 NA TRBJ1-1 NA TRBV4-1 TGCGCCAGCAGCCAAGTCCTAAGGGAGTTGGACACTGAAGCTTTCTTT CASSQVLRELDTEAFF
20 NA TRBJ2-1 TRBD2 TRBV19 TGTGCCAGTAGTATACGTGCCCCGACTAGCGGGAGCGCCCTTTACAATGAGCAGTTCTTC CASSIRAPTSGSALYNEQFF
15 NA TRBJ2-1 NA TRBV7-9 TGTGCCAGCAGCCCGAATGTCGGGGCCTACAATGAGCAGTTCTTC CASSPNVGAYNEQFF
15 NA TRBJ2-2 NA TRBV6-5 TGTGCCAGCAGTTACGAGAGGGGGAGCACCGGGGAGCTGTTTTTT CASSYERGSTGELFF
16 NA TRBJ2-1 TRBD2 TRBV18 TGTGCCAGCTCTACTAGCGGGACGCGAACCTACAATGAGCAGTTCTTC CASSTSGTRTYNEQFF